Listed below are T cell receptor beta chains from one sample, sequenced in a study of CD8+ T cells in alopecia areata. The repertoire was sequenced with immunoSEQ multiplex PCR; TCRdb's copy has only in-frame clones and lacks some. In the table there are about 200,000 clones, 50% to 75% of which are singletons. This specimen was CD4+ T cells sorted from blood, taken at week 4, from a patient treated with tofacitinib. Source of these receptors: a human donor with alopecia areata. CDR3s include the opening cysteine and the closing phenylalanine or tryptophan. D genes are given only for firm matches. The size field is filled for only some rows; it gives once, few, many or a size class.

j_call | d_call | clone_size | v_call | cdr3_nt | cdr3_aa
TRBJ1-2 | . | . | TRBV7-3 | TGTGCCAGCAGCCTACAGGGAGACGACTATGGCTACACCTTC | CASSLQGDDYGYTF
TRBJ2-5 | . | . | TRBV4-3 | TGCGCCAGCAGCCAAGATAATAGGGGAGAAGAGACCCAGTACTTC | CASSQDNRGEETQYF
TRBJ2-7 | . | . | TRBV30 | TGTGCCTGGAGTGTAGGGGCGTCCTACGAGCAGTACTTC | CAWSVGASYEQYF
TRBJ2-5 | . | . | TRBV30 | TGTGCCTGGAGGCTAGCGCCCCAAGAGACCCAGTACTTC | CAWRLAPQETQYF
TRBJ1-1 | . | . | TRBV20-1 | TGCAGTGCTTCCCCTGAAGCTTTCTTT | CSASPEAFF
TRBJ2-3 | . | . | TRBV6-4 | TGTGCCAGCAGTGACCTTCCCACACGTGGGGGCACAGATACGCAGTATTTT | CASSDLPTRGGTDTQYF
TRBJ1-1 | . | few | TRBV4-3 | TGCGCCAGCAGCCTAGGCAGGGGAAAAGAAGCTTTCTTT | CASSLGRGKEAFF
TRBJ2-5 | . | . | TRBV30 | TGTGCCTGGACCATGGGGGAGACCCAGTACTTC | CAWTMGETQYF
TRBJ2-5 | . | . | TRBV10-3 | TGTGCCATCAGTCCCAGCGGGCGGACGGGGGAGACCCAGTACTTC | CAISPSGRTGETQYF
TRBJ2-1 | . | . | TRBV18 | TGTGCCAGCTCACCACAGGGCTGGGAAGTGTATGGGCAGTTCTTC | CASSPQGWEVYGQFF
TRBJ2-3 | TRBD2 | once | TRBV2 | TGTGCCAGCAGGAGGGCTAGCGGGCGTAGCACAGATACGCAGTATTTT | CASRRASGRSTDTQYF
TRBJ1-2 | . | few | TRBV6-6 | TGTGCCAGCAGTTACTCCGCACCGGGGAATGGCTACACCTTC | CASSYSAPGNGYTF
TRBJ1-4 | TRBD1 | . | TRBV10-3 | TGTGCCATCAGTCCGACAGGGGGTTGGGAAAAACTGTTTTTT | CAISPTGGWEKLFF
TRBJ1-3 | . | . | TRBV29-1 | TGCAGCGGGAGCCCAGGGAGTGGAAACACCATATATTTT | CSGSPGSGNTIYF
TRBJ2-1 | TRBD1 | . | TRBV2 | TGTGCCAGCAGTTGGGACAGGGCCTACAATGAGCAGTTCTTC | CASSWDRAYNEQFF
TRBJ1-1 | . | few | TRBV7-9 | TGTGCCAGCAGCTTATTGCAGAACACTGAAGCTTTCTTT | CASSLLQNTEAFF
TRBJ1-2 | . | . | TRBV7-9 | TGTGCCAGCAGCTCCGGACAGGGCTACACCTTC | CASSSGQGYTF
TRBJ1-5 | . | . | TRBV5-6 | TGTGCCAGCAGCGTCCAGGGTACCAATCAGCCCCAGCATTTT | CASSVQGTNQPQHF
TRBJ1-3 | TRBD1 | few | TRBV7-2 | TGTGCCAGCAGCTTAGCCCCGGGACAGGGAAACACCATATATTTT | CASSLAPGQGNTIYF
TRBJ2-5 | . | few | TRBV21-1 | TGTGCCAGCAGCAAAATCGCTCAGAGTAGCGGGGGAAAGCTGCAAGAGACCCAGTACTTC | CASSKIAQSSGGKLQETQYF
TRBJ2-4 | . | . | TRBV5-1 | TGCGCCAGCAGCTTTGGTACTGACACGGGCATTCAGTACTTC | CASSFGTDTGIQYF
TRBJ2-7 | TRBD1 | many | TRBV29-1 | TGCAGCGTTCCCATGCCGGGACAGATGTCCTACGAGCAGTACTTC | CSVPMPGQMSYEQYF
TRBJ2-5 | . | . | TRBV12-1 | TGTGCCAGCAGCTTGGGTCATCCGTACTTC | CASSLGHPYF
TRBJ2-6 | . | . | TRBV18 | TGTGCCAGCTCACCAGATGCGTCTGGGGCCAACGTCCTGACTTTC | CASSPDASGANVLTF
TRBJ1-5 | . | . | TRBV29-1 | TGCAGCGTCGCTGAACAGGGTAGGAGTCAGCCCCAGCATTTT | CSVAEQGRSQPQHF
TRBJ2-7 | . | . | TRBV6-5 | TGTGCCAGCAGGGCGGGGTCCTACGAGCAGTACTTC | CASRAGSYEQYF
TRBJ2-5 | . | . | TRBV6-5 | TGTGCCAGCAGTGGCAGGGGGGGTCAAGAGACCCAGTACTTC | CASSGRGGQETQYF
TRBJ2-5 | . | . | TRBV6-5 | TGTGCCAGCAGTTACTCTGGGCGAGTCGAAGAGACCCAGTACTTC | CASSYSGRVEETQYF
TRBJ2-5 | TRBD1 | . | TRBV4-1 | TGCGCCAGCAGCCCCCTCTATACTCGGACAGGCGCTAAAGAGACCCAGTACTTC | CASSPLYTRTGAKETQYF
TRBJ2-3 | . | . | TRBV2 | TGTGCCAGCAGTCGCGGTCTGGGGACAGATACGCAGTATTTT | CASSRGLGTDTQYF
TRBJ1-2 | TRBD1 | . | TRBV29-1 | TGCAGCGTTGACGGACAGGGGGGGAACTATGGCTACACCTTC | CSVDGQGGNYGYTF
TRBJ1-1 | . | once | TRBV5-1 | TGCGCCAGCAGCCGAAGCGGGGAGAACACTGAAGCTTTCTTT | CASSRSGENTEAFF